The clone carrying this T cell receptor (beta chain) occurred a few times. What it binds is unknown. The CDR3 loop spans 15 amino acids. The trim removed 1 base at V and 4 bases at J, leaving 2 bases unmatched. The germline CDR1 and CDR2 sequences are KGHSH and LQKENI. The data originate from a study of beta chain features in type 1 diabetes. The overall study: Cell yields, gender and age were comparable in patients and healthy donors.

Findings and limits, study-wide: Shortening that was moderate but significant affected the TCRB CDR3s of Type 1 diabetes patients in all four CD4+ subsets.

Sequenced material consisted of expressed TCRB transcripts (all of the isolated RNA was reverse transcribed). Sequenced by immunoSEQ multiplex PCR; TCRdb stores in-frame clones only, minus some. The sample gives over 150,000 clones, about a tenth of which show up once; more than 0.45% is in the top ten. This TCR was recovered from a man aged 25-45 years with type 1 diabetes. The gene calls are TRBV18 and TRBJ2-3; 10 nucleotides match TRBD2. Sample: central memory CD4+ T cells from blood. For the CDR3, the DNA is TGTGCCAGCTCACCACTAGCGGGAGGCGCAGATACGCAGTATTTT. The encoded protein is CASSPLAGGADTQYF.